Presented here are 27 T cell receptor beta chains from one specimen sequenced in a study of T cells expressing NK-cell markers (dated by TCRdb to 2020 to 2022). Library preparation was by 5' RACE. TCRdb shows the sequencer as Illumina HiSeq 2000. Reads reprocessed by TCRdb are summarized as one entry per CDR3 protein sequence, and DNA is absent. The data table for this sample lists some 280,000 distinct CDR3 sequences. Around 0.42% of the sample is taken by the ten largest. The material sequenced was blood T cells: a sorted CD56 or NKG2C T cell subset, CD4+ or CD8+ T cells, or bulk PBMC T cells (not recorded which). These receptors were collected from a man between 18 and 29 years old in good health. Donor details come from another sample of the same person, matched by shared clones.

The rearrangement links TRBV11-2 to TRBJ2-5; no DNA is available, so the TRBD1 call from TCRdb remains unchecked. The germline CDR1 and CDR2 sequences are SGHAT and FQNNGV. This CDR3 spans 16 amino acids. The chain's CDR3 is CASSFTSGPLGETQYF.

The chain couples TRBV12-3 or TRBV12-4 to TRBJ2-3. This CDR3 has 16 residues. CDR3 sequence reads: CASSFAGTSGTDTQYF.

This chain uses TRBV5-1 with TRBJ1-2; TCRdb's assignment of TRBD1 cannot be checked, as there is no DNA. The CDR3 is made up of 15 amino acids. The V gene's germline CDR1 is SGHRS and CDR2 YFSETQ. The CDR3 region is CASSSNTGQGNGYTF.

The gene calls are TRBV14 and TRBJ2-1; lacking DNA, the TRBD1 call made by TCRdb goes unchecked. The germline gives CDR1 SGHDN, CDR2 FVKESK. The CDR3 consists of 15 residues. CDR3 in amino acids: CASSQGISPRDEQFF.

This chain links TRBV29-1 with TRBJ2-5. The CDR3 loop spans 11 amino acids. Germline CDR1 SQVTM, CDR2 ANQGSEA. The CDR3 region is CSYGDLETQYF.

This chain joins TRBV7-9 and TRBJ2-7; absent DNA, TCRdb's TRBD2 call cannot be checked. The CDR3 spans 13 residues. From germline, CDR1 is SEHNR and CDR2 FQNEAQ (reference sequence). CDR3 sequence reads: CASSPGEVGYQYF.

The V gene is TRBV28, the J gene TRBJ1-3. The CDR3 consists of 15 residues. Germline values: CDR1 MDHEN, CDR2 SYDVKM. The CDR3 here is CASSLYTISGNTIYF.

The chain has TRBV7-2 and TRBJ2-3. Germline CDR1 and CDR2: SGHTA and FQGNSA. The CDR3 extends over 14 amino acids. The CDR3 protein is CASSLGASLDTQYF.

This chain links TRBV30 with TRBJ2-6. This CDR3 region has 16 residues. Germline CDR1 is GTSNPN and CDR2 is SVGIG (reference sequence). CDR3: CAGMPVSTSGANVLTF.

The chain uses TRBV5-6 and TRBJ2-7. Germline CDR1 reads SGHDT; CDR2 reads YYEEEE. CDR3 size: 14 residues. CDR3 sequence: CASSGSGNSYEQYF.

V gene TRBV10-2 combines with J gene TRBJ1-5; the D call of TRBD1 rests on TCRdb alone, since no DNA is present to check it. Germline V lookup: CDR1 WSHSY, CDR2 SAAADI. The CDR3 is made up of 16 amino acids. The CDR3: CASSEIGQGFPQPQHF.

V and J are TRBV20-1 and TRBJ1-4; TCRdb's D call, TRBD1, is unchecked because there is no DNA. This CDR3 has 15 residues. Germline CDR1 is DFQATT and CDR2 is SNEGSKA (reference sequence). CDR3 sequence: CSYPGQGATNEKLFF.

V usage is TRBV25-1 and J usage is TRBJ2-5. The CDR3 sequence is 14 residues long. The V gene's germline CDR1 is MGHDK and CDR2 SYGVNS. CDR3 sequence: CASSGSVVTETQYF.

The CDR3 spells CASSLAGGGNTIYF. V is TRBV5-4 and J is TRBJ1-3; lacking DNA, the TRBD1 call made by TCRdb goes unchecked. There are 14 residues in the CDR3. The germline V gene encodes CDR1 SGHNT and CDR2 YYREEE (reference sequence). Complete variable domain (other parts from reference TRBV5-4 and TRBJ1-3): ETGVTQSPTHLIKTRGQQVTLRCSSQSGHNTVSWYQQALGQGPQFIFQYYREEENGRGNFPPRFSGLQFPNYSSELNVNALELDDSALYLCASSLAGGGNTIYFGEGSWLTVV.

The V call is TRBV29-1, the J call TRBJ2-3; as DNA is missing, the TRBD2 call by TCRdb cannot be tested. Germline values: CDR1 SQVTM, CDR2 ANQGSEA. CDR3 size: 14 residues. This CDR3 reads CSATLAGGPNTQYF.

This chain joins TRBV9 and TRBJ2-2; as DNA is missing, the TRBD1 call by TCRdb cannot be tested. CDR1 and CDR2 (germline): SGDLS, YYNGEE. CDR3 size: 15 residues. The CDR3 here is CASSVTAANTGELFF.

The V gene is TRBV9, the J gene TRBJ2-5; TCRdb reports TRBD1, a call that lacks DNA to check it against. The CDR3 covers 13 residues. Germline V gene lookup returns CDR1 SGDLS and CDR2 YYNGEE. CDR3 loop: CASSGQPKETQYF.

The CDR3 loop reads CSAPERAGGNTGELFF. The J gene is TRBJ2-2, the V gene TRBV20-1; the TCRdb call, TRBD2, lacks DNA for checking. The CDR3 length is 16 residues. Germline V CDR1 and CDR2: DFQATT, SNEGSKA (reference sequence).

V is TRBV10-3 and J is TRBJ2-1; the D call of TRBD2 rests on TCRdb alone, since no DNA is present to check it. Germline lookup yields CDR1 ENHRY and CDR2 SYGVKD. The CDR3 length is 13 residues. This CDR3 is CAITGLAGGEQFF.

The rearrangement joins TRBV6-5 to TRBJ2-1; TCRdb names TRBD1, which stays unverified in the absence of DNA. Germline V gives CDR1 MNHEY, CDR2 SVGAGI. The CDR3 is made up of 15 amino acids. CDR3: CASSYPGGLGNEQFF.

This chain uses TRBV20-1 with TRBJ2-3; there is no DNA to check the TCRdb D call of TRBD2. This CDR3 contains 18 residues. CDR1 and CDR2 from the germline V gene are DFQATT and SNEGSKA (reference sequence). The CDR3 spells CSARRLAGALPGTDTQYF.

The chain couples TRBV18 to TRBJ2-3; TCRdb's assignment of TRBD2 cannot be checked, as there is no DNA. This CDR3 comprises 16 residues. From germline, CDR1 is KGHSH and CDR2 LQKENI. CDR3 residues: CASSPLAGPGTDTQYF. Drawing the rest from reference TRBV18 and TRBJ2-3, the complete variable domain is NAGVMQNPRHLVRRRGQEARLRCSPMKGHSHVYWYRQLPEEGLKFMVYLQKENIIDESGMPKERFSAEFPKEGPSILRIQQVVRGDSAAYFCASSPLAGPGTDTQYFGPGTRLTVL.

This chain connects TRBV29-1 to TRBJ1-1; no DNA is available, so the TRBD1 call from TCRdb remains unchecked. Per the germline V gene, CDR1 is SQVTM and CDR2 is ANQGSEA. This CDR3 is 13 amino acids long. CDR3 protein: CSVHGAVNTEAFF.

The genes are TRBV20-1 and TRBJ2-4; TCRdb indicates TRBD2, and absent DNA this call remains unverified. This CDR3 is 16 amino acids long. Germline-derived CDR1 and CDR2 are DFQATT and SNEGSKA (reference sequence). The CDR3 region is CSARAPQGLAVNIQYF.

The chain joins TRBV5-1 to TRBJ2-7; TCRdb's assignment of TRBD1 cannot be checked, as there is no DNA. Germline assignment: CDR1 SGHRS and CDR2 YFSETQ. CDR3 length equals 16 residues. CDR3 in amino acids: CASSLDGQDEAYEQYF.

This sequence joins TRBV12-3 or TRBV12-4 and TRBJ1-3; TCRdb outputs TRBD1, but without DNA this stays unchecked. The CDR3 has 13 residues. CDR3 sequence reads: CASSLRGANTIYF.

This CDR3 reads CASGREVFAQFF. The chain couples TRBV28 to TRBJ2-1; the TCRdb call, TRBD2, lacks DNA for checking. The CDR3 extends over 12 amino acids. Per germline, CDR1 MDHEN and CDR2 SYDVKM.